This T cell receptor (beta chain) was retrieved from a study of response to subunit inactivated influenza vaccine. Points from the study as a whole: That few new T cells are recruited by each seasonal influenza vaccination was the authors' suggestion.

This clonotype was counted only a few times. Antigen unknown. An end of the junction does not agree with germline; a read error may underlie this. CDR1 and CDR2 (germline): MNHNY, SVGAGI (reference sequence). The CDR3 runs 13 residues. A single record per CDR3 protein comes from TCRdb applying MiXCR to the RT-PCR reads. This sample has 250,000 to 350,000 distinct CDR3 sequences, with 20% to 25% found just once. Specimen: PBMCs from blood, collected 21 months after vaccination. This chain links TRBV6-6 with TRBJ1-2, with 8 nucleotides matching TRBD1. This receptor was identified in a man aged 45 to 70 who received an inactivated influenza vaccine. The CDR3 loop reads CASSYSYEDRAPF. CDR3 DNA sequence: TGTGCCAGCAGTTACTCTTATGAGGACAGGGCCCCTTTC.